These 8 T cell receptor beta chains came from one sample sequenced in a study of T cell responses to AZD1222 COVID-19 vaccine. Assay used: immunoSEQ multiplex PCR; TCRdb lists only in-frame clones, some missing. The sample carries 90,000 to 150,000 clones, approximately 91% recorded once. This sample comprised peripheral blood, obtained on day 0 of AZD1222 vaccination. The origin of the receptors is an adult in good health.

This chain uses TRBV4-2 with TRBJ1-3; D unresolved. CDR3 length: 15 residues. Trimming removed 0 bases at V and 3 bases at J, with 9 bases between. From germline, CDR1 is LGHNA and CDR2 YNFKEQ. CDR3 sequence reads: CASSQEGSSGNTIYF. In nucleotides, the CDR3 is TGTGCCAGCAGCCAAGAGGGCAGCAGTGGAAACACCATATATTTT.

This chain links TRBV3-1 (or the pseudogene TRBV3-2) with TRBJ1-1, with unresolved D. The germline V gene encodes CDR1 LGHDT and CDR2 YNNKEL (reference sequence). The CDR3 has 13 residues. V dropped 3 bases and J dropped 4 bases, with 9 bases sitting between them. CDR3 sequence: CASSHRGGTEAFF. CDR3 sequence (DNA): TGTGCCAGCAGCCATCGTGGAGGCACTGAAGCTTTCTTT.

V gene TRBV15 combines with J gene TRBJ2-1; 9 bases are shared with TRBD1. Looked up from germline, CDR1 is LNHNV and CDR2 is YYDKDF (reference sequence). The V segment lost 5 bases and the J segment 7 bases; nucleotides outside the gene matches: 9. CDR3 length equals 15 residues. This CDR3 is CATSEDRGSGNEQFF. As DNA, the CDR3 is TGTGCCACCAGCGAGGACAGGGGAAGTGGGAATGAGCAGTTCTTC.

This clone was seen a handful of times. The chain employs TRBV7-9 and TRBJ1-2; D is perhaps TRBD1 (5 bases). Germline V lookup: CDR1 SEHNR, CDR2 FQNEAQ (reference sequence). Deletions cut 5 bases from V and 8 bases from J, with 18 bases between. CDR3 length: 14 amino acids. CDR3 residues: CASSRETQAPGYTF. The CDR3 bases are TGTGCCAGCAGCCGCGAAACACAGGCGCCCGGCTACACCTTC.

A few counts support this clone. The J gene is TRBJ2-1, the V gene TRBV7-2; 7 bases map to TRBD1. The CDR3 has 13 amino acids. Per the germline V gene, CDR1 is SGHTA and CDR2 is FQGNSA. J gave up 9 bases and V 5 bases, and 7 bases lay outside the gene matches. The CDR3 sequence: CASSRTGAGEQFF. In nucleotides, the CDR3 is TGTGCCAGCAGCCGTACAGGGGCGGGTGAGCAGTTCTTC. The whole variable domain, filled in from reference TRBV7-2 and TRBJ2-1, reads GAGVSQSPSNKVTEKGKDVELRCDPISGHTALYWYRQSLGQGLEFLIYFQGNSAPDKSGLPSDRFSAERTGGSVSTLTIQRTQQEDSAVYLCASSRTGAGEQFFGPGTRLTVL.

This rearrangement joins TRBV19 to TRBJ2-6, with TRBD1 matching over 7 bases. Trimming at V came to 5 bases and at J to 0 bases, leaving 7 bases not matched to a gene. Germline CDR1 is LNHDA and CDR2 is SQIVND (reference sequence). This CDR3 spans 17 amino acids. CDR3 region: CASSPMGQSSGANVLTF. DNA of the CDR3: TGTGCCAGTAGTCCTATGGGACAGAGCTCTGGGGCCAACGTCCTGACTTTC.

The chain couples TRBV9 to TRBJ2-3, with TRBD2 matching 9 bases. This CDR3 is built from 17 residues. Germline V gene data show CDR1 as SGDLS and CDR2 as YYNGEE. V was clipped by 0 bases and J by 6 bases; unmatched bases: 11. CDR3 DNA: TGTGCCAGCAGCGTAGCTACCCGACTAGCGGAACCGGATACGCAGTATTTT. It encodes CASSVATRLAEPDTQYF.

The V call is TRBV5-5, the J call TRBJ2-7; D is possibly TRBD2 (6 bases). Looked up from germline, CDR1 is SGHKS and CDR2 is YYEKEE (reference sequence). This CDR3 has 15 residues. Trimming pared 0 bases from V and 3 bases from J, leaving 13 bases between. The CDR3 DNA sequence: TGTGCCAGCAGCTTGGCCGGGACTGCGGTCTACGAGCAGTACTTC. Amino acid sequence: CASSLAGTAVYEQYF.